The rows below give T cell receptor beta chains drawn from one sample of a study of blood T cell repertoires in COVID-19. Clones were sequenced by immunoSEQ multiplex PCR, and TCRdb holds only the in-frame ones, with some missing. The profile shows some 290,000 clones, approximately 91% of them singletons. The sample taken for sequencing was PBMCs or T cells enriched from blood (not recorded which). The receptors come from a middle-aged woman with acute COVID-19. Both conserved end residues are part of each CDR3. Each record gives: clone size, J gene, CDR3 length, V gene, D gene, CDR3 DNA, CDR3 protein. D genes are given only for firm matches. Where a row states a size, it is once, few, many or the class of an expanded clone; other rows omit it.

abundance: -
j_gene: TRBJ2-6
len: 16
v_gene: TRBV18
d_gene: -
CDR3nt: TGTGCCAGCTCACCAGGACATAACTCTGGGGCCAACGTCCTGACTTTC
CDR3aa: CASSPGHNSGANVLTF

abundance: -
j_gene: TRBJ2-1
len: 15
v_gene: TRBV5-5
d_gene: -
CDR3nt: TGTGCCAGCAGCTTGATGGTAGCGGAGAACAATGAGCAGTTCTTC
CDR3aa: CASSLMVAENNEQFF

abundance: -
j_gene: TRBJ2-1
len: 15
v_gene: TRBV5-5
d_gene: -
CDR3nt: TGTGCCAGCACCCTGGCCCTAGGACTTCTCAATGAGCAGTTCTTC
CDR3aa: CASTLALGLLNEQFF

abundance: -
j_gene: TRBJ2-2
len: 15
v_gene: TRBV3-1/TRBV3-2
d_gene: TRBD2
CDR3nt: TGTGCCAGCAGCCTCGGGACTAGCGGGGCAGGGGAGCTGTTTTTT
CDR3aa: CASSLGTSGAGELFF

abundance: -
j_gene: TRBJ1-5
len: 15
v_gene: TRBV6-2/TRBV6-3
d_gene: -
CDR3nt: TGTGCCAGCAGTTACAGGGGAACTAGCAATCAGCCCCAGCATTTT
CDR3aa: CASSYRGTSNQPQHF

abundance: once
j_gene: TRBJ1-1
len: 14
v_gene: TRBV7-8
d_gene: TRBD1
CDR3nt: TGTGCCAGCAGCCGACAGGGGAGTGACACTGAAGCTTTCTTT
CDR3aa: CASSRQGSDTEAFF

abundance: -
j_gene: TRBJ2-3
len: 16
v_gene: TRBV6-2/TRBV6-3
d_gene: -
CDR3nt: TGTGCCAGCAGTTACGTAGGTGCTAGCGGCACAGATACGCAGTATTTT
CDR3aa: CASSYVGASGTDTQYF

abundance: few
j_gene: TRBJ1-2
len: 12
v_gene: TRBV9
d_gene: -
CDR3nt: TGTGCCAGCAGCGTTGAAGCAGGTGGCTACACCTTC
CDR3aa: CASSVEAGGYTF

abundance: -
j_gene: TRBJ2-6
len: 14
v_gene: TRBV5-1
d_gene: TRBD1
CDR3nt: TGCGCCAGCAGCGAGGGGACAGGGGGGGCTGTCCTGACTTTC
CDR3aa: CASSEGTGGAVLTF

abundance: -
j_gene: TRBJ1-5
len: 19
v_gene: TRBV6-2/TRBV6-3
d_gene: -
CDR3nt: TGTGCCAGCAGTTACTCGCGTGTCAGGGGCTATTATAGCAATCAGCCCCAGCATTTT
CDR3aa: CASSYSRVRGYYSNQPQHF

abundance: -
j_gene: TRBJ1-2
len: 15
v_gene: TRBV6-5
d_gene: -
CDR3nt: TGTGCCAGCAGTTACTCTACCGACAGGAACTATGGCTACACCTTC
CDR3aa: CASSYSTDRNYGYTF

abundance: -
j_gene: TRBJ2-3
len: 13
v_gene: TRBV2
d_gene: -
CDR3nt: TGTGCCAGCAGTGTGGGGAGAGGAGATACGCAGTATTTT
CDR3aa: CASSVGRGDTQYF

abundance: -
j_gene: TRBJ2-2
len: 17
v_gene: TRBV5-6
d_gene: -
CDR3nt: TGTGCCAGCAGCTTGGGCCTCTATCGCGATAGCACCGGGGAGCTGTTTTTT
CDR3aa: CASSLGLYRDSTGELFF

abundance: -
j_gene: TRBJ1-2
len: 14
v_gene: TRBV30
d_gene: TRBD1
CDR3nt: TGTGCCTGGAGTGGGACAGGGGTACTCTATGGCTACACCTTC
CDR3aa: CAWSGTGVLYGYTF

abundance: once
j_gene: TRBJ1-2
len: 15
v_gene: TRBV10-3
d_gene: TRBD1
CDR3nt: TGTGCCATCAAGTCGTCGGGAGACAGGGGTAACGGCTACACCTTC
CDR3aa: CAIKSSGDRGNGYTF

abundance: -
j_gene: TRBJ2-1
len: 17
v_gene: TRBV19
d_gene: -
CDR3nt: TGTGCCAGTAGGTCCCCAGGGATACCCCCCCCGGCTAATGAGCAGTTCTTC
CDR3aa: CASRSPGIPPPANEQFF

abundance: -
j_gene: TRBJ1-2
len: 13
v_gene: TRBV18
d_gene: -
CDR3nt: TGTGCCAGCTCCCCTGGGACTGACTATGGCTACACCTTC
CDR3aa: CASSPGTDYGYTF

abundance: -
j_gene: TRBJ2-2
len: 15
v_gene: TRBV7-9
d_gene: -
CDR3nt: TGTGCCAGCAGCTTAGAACGTACTAACACCGGGGAGCTGTTTTTT
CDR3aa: CASSLERTNTGELFF

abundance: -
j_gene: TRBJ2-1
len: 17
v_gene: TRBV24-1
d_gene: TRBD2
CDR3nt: TGTGCCACCAGTGGATTACCGGGACTAGCGGGAGTTAATGAGCAGTTCTTC
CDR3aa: CATSGLPGLAGVNEQFF

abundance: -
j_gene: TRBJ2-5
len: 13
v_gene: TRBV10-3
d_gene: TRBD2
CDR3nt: TGTGCCACGGGACTAGCGGGGGCAGAGACCCAGTACTTC
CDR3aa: CATGLAGAETQYF

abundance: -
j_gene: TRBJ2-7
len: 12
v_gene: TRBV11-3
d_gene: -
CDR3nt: TGTGCCAGCAGCTTATCCACCTACGAGCAGTACTTC
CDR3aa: CASSLSTYEQYF

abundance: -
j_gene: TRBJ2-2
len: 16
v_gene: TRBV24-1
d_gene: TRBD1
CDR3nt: TGTGCCACCAGTGATCCGACAGGGGGGAACACCGGGGAGCTGTTTTTT
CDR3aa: CATSDPTGGNTGELFF

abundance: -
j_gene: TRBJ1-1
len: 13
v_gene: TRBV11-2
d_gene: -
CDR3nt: TGTGCCAGCAGCATCCCTAGTGGTGGTGAAGCTTTCTTT
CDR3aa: CASSIPSGGEAFF

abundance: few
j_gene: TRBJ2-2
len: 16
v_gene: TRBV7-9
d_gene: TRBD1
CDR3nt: TGTGCCAGCAGCTCCGTCGGACAGGCGTCCTCCGGGGAGCTGTTTTTT
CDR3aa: CASSSVGQASSGELFF